This T cell receptor beta chain appears in the sequencing data of a study of cytomegalovirus exposure and HLA in healthy donors (dated by TCRdb to the late 2010s). Turning to the overall study: According to an earlier analysis of several hundred of the donors, roughly 180 million T cells yielded roughly 110 million unique TCR beta sequences and 276 Gb of sequence data. The aim of the study was to test whether cataloging public T cell receptors could identify signatures of past pathogen exposure. Every discovery cohort repertoire had been produced on one sequencing platform. In a later analysis, previously published TCR beta repertoires from 666 donors were re-analyzed and high-resolution HLA genotyping was added so that TCR occurrence patterns could be studied. An early release that covered about 640 HLA-typed donors contained about 300 gigabases of sequencing data and tens of millions of unique TCR sequences. In a later genetic analysis, genome-wide SNP genotypes for about 60% of the 666 donors were used, and that subset was treated as a discovery cohort. Using immunosequencing, the study profiled T cell repertoires from about 650 subjects and related those repertoires to cytomegalovirus serostatus. A separate validation cohort of some 130 different subjects was used in addition to the approximately 700-subject first cohort. HLA typing included class I and class II loci at four-digit resolution. The number of typed donors differed by locus: about 629-640 for A, B, C, DRB1 and DQB1; 500 to 550 for DQA1; fewer than 610 for DPA1; and around 470 for DPB1. Among about 370 genotyped donors of the cohort, an average of around 250,000 unique TCR beta nucleotide sequences was sequenced per donor, of which roughly 18% were non-productive. Because of strong linkage in the cohort, four to six DR-DQ haplotypes were treated as single units for association and clustering. Rather than drawing on any new phenotypic data, the later analysis identified candidate immune exposures from TCR beta sequences and the way those sequences occurred across donors. The genetic ancestry cluster associated with self-reported Caucasian donors included around four fifths of the roughly 400 genotyped donors. Donor age, sex, ethnicity and CMV serostatus were collected together with the repertoire data. To decide whether each TCR beta V gene segment behaved as functional or pseudogenic, an earlier analysis of some 570 of the donors relied on high-throughput TCR beta sequencing. To predict cytomegalovirus infection status, the study brought together high-throughput TCR immunosequencing, statistical association of individual TCRs with disease status, and machine learning. Study-wide conclusions, independent of this receptor: According to a later genetic analysis, donors in an Asian-associated ancestry cluster had fewer N-insertions in productive TCRs than the roughly 660-donor mean. HLA typing was unavailable for some donors at each locus, so association tests used only the typed subset. The authors suggested that the approach could potentially be extended to other disease states and immunological phenotypes. In a later analysis, most CMV-associated TCR beta chains were found to appear HLA-restricted, with HLA associations seemingly driven largely by CMV exposure. A cluster of highly shared sequence variants was judged likely to be a technical artifact of the sequencing pipeline. Correlated functional status among segregating V segments might reflect linkage disequilibrium, but an unknown experimental factor could not be ruled out. A later analysis associated some 17,000 TCR beta sequences with specific HLA alleles at a false discovery rate of 0.05. Most TCR sequences were seen in very few donors, while some public TCRs were found in many individuals. Because counts were too low, some 17 rarely observed V segments, including chromosome 9 orphons, were left out of the earlier analysis of approximately 580 of the donors. Sequencing depth was assumed to be roughly uniform across donors in the presence/absence analyses, though that assumption may not hold. Three of the identified cytomegalovirus-associated TCR beta chains were confirmed in vitro to be specific for cytomegalovirus antigens. Cytomegalovirus status was reported to be diagnosed by the classifier with high specificity and sensitivity in both the original and validation cohorts. This cohort had only TCR beta chains sequenced, and the lack of alpha or paired-chain data limited which features could be detected. In an earlier analysis of approximately 590 of the donors, most TCR beta V segments were observed in productive rearrangements about 90% or about 30% of the time, broadly matching IMGT annotations. CMV serostatus was the only immune exposure information available for the cohort. In a later genetic analysis, a missense DCLRE1C variant was associated with V-gene and J-gene trimming of TCR beta chains, and the association was replicated in an independent cohort. The study listed approximately 150 TCR beta chains as associated with cytomegalovirus. A further reported finding was that TCR beta sequences accurately predicted the HLA-A and HLA-B alleles for most subjects in the first cohort. Several of the top co-occurrence clusters appeared to be linked to parvovirus B19, influenza, CMV and Epstein-Barr virus, according to a later analysis. Some IMGT-functional V segments, including TRBV6-2 and TRBV6-3, could not be distinguished by the 87-base-pair reads and were therefore excluded. Strong co-occurrence of HLA alleles, especially DR and DQ, made assigning TCR associations to individual alleles difficult. In a later analysis, HLA-associated TCR beta chains were found to be more clonally expanded and to have lower generation probabilities than equally common non-associated chains. A later analysis found that TCR association rates varied across HLA loci, with DRB1 alleles showing the most associated TCRs and HLA-C alleles the fewest.

V and J are truncated by 4 bases and 0 bases respectively, leaving an intervening sequence of 12 bases. CDR1 and CDR2 are read off the germline V gene as MDHEN and SYDVKM. The CDR3 runs 16 amino acids, cysteine and phenylalanine included. This entry keeps only the CDR3 DNA: 48 bases, framed from base 1. In total, around 600 healthy bone marrow donors made up the cohort. At the time of sampling, all cohort members were nominally healthy, though unrecorded immune exposures were likely present. The donor was CMV seronegative and belonged to the group of 352 seronegative cohort members. A peripheral blood sample was collected from each donor, and TCR beta sequencing was performed on peripheral blood mononuclear cells. The Qiagen DNeasy Blood Extraction Kit was used to extract genomic DNA from the blood cell samples. Libraries were made using the immunoSEQ multiplex PCR assay. For the multiplex PCR, a mixture combining 60 forward primers for TCR Vbeta segments and 13 reverse primers for TCR Jbeta segments was used. A multiplex PCR assay on genomic DNA amplified the CDR3 region of rearranged TCR beta genes. The Illumina HiSeq System was used to sequence the amplified TCR beta libraries as 87-base-pair reads. Turning to the authors' computational methods: A later analysis counted about 80 million unique TCR beta chains across the 550 to 800 repertoires, and some 12 million of these chains were shared by at least two donors. Raw reads were error-corrected and collapsed into unique sequences with a nearest-neighbor algorithm that merged closely related sequences to remove PCR and sequencing errors. Alignment of CDR3 sequences to IMGT reference sequences was used to assign V, D and J gene segments. For a sequence to be retained, at least a six-nucleotide match to both a V gene segment and a J gene segment was required. Rearrangements were called productive when the CDR3 lacked stop codons and stayed in frame with V and J; all others were non-productive. CDR3 was defined according to IMGT convention as the region running from the second conserved V-encoded cysteine to the conserved J-encoded phenylalanine. The earlier analysis of some 600 of the donors excluded sequences that lacked an unambiguous match to a single V gene segment. An earlier analysis of just under 600 of the donors called V segments functional above 56.7% productive rearrangements and segregating when the between-donor standard deviation exceeded 5%. A statistical classification framework was developed to diagnose cytomegalovirus status using the catalog of TCR beta chain sequences. In a later analysis, TCR nucleotide sequences were compared against IMGT/GENE-DB human TR gene sequences so that V and J genes could be assigned. The TCRdist pipeline was used in a later analysis to assign CDR3 sequences and most-parsimonious VDJ recombination scenarios. In a later analysis, each TCR beta chain was defined by its CDR3 amino acid sequence together with its V-gene family, and reads without a unique V-gene family were excluded. To address suspected cross-contamination and a sequencing artifact, a later analysis removed several hundred highly shared, low-generation-probability nucleotide sequences. A later analysis calculated a clonal expansion index for each public chain from normalized within-repertoire ranks of inferred template counts. In a later analysis, generation probabilities were computed using a VDJ recombination model fitted to out-of-frame rearrangements, and the results were checked against IGoR. Hypergeometric tests were used in a later analysis to score TCR-TCR, TCR-HLA and TCR-CMV co-occurrence, with a repertoire-size bias correction applied to the TCR pairs. A later analysis estimated false discovery rates by permuting HLA or CMV assignments 20 times. In a later analysis, co-occurring TCRs were grouped using DBSCAN, and TCRdist sequence similarity was added for clustering within HLA-allele-positive subsets. Repertoires with fewer than 30,000 or more than 120,000 public chains were left out of co-occurrence clustering, as were about five repertoires with anomalous nucleotide sharing. TCRdb provides this immuneACCESS table in a form limited to in-frame rearrangements. Some clones are lacking; in checked studies, under half of them reflect an unresolved V gene, and why the rest are absent is not known. That table is the source of V, J and clone size, and D and trimming were worked out from the DNA. The sample table lists around 150,000 clones, roughly 62% of them with a count of one. The top ten clonotypes cover almost 4.5% of the sample.

For this clone: What this receptor recognizes is not known. No quality values exist for individual bases; no much larger clone is one base distant.

The TCR was taken from a man aged 55-75 years in good health and CMV-seronegative. The sequencing sample was made of PBMCs. This chain joins TRBV28 to TRBJ2-2; the D gene is perhaps TRBD1, on 6 matching bases. The DNA sequence is as follows: TGTGCCAGCAGTTACCCCAGGGGCCCGAACACCGGGGAGCTGTTTTTT. It is translated as CASSYPRGPNTGELFF.